This T cell receptor beta chain appears in the sequencing data of a study of regulatory dendritic cells for organ transplantation. Study context: Regulatory dendritic cells came from monocytes given vitamin D3 and IL-10.

General study findings and limits: Regulatory dendritic cells appeared to expand memory CD8+ clones less than mature ones.

Some clones are missing from TCRdb's copy, which holds only in-frame ones; the method was immunoSEQ multiplex PCR. The sample yields about 20,000 clones, over 75% seen once. Allogeneic regulatory or mature dendritic cells were co-cultured for under six days with CFSE-labeled sorted T cells at 1:10. V was clipped by 6 bases and J by 0 bases, with 9 bases between them. The length of the CDR3 is 14 residues. Per germline, CDR1 SQVTM and CDR2 ANQGSEA. On this clone itself: What it binds is not known.

V gene TRBV29-1 combines with J gene TRBJ2-6; D not resolved. Sequenced sample: naive CD4+ T cells from blood cultured with regulatory dendritic cells. Subset denoted: CD45RA+ naive T cells. The source is a human donor in good health. CDR3 sequence (DNA): TGCAGCGTGGACGTTCTCTCTGGGGCCAACGTCCTGACTTTC. Translation gives CSVDVLSGANVLTF.